These 12 T cell receptor beta chains originate from one sample sequenced in a study of post-analysis software for immune sequencing data. No antigen has been assigned to these receptors. Researchers reported that TCR beta cDNA libraries carried unique molecular identifiers. TCRdb re-derived calls from the PCR reads in MiXCR, one entry per CDR3 protein. This sample has around 700,000 distinct CDR3 sequences; more than 50% occur once, and the top ten carry about 11%. Findings and caveats of the study: The study found TRBV5-6, TRBV5-1 and TRBV20-1 among 4 or 5 TRBV segments more frequent in patients than controls.

What was sequenced was blood. The source of these receptors is a girl aged 2 to 10 with multiple sclerosis.

In its sample, this clonotype was seen a few times. Here the CDR3 DNA reads TGTGCCACCAGCAGAGAAGGAGGACGGCAAGAGACCCAGTACTTC. This translates into CATSREGGRQETQYF. The chain is built from TRBV15 and TRBJ2-5; D is possibly TRBD2 (5 bases). The CDR3 spans 15 residues. V gave up 0 bases and J gave up 2 bases, with 10 bases separating them. The V gene's germline CDR1 is LNHNV and CDR2 YYDKDF (reference sequence).

The chain carries TRBV20-1 and TRBJ1-5; D uncertain. With 0 bases removed from V and 6 bases from J, the gap between germline ends came to 9 bases. Germline-derived CDR1 and CDR2 are DFQATT and SNEGSKA (reference sequence). The CDR3 runs 13 residues. Here the CDR3 DNA reads TGCAGTGCTAGAGATTGGGTCAGTCAGCCCCAGCATTTT. Its translation: CSARDWVSQPQHF.

The J gene is TRBJ2-5, the V gene TRBV29-1, with D unresolved. The CDR3 totals 14 residues. Germline loops: CDR1 SQVTM, CDR2 ANQGSEA. V was cut by 7 bases and J by 4 bases, with 19 bases left in between. CDR3 amino acids: CSAVFVTQAETQYF. For the CDR3, the DNA is TGCAGCGCCGTCTTCGTAACGCAGGCAGAGACCCAGTACTTC.

The table lists this clonotype with a few counts. CDR3 sequence reads: CASSLGGDTLGRGYTF. The CDR3 DNA is TGCGCCAGCAGCTTGGGGGGGGACACCCTCGGTCGTGGCTACACCTTC. The rearrangement uses TRBV5-1 and TRBJ1-2; weak D call: TRBD1 (6 bases). The germline gives CDR1 SGHRS, CDR2 YFSETQ. V gave up 0 bases and J gave up 7 bases, with 19 bases separating them. The CDR3 is 16 amino acids.

The chain has TRBV2 and TRBJ2-1; TRBD2 matches 11 bases. This CDR3 is 15 amino acids long. The germline gives CDR1 SNHLY, CDR2 FYNNEI. Trimming removed 7 bases from V and 5 bases from J; junction bases left unmatched: 7. The DNA of the CDR3 is TGTGCCAGCAAATTCCAGACTAGCGGGAACAATGAGCAGTTCTTC. It codes for CASKFQTSGNNEQFF.

This clonotype appeared a few times. The gene calls are TRBV7-2 and TRBJ1-2; 7 nucleotides line up with TRBD1. The J segment lost 9 bases and the V segment lost 5 bases, leaving 9 bases of the junction unmatched. Germline loops: CDR1 SGHTA, CDR2 FQGNSA. This CDR3 is 13 amino acids long. The CDR3 sequence is CASSLETGQSYTF. CDR3 nucleotide sequence: TGTGCCAGCAGCCTAGAGACAGGGCAGAGCTACACCTTC.

This sequence joins TRBV5-1 and TRBJ1-4, with 8 nucleotides matching TRBD1. This CDR3 contains 14 residues. V shed 4 bases and J 7 bases; nucleotides not matched to a gene: 6. CDR1 and CDR2 from the germline V gene are SGHRS and YFSETQ. CDR3 residues: CASSPLTGGEKLFF. CDR3 in DNA: TGCGCCAGCAGCCCACTCACAGGGGGTGAAAAACTGTTTTTT.

This chain connects TRBV10-3 to TRBJ1-2, with a weak D call TRBD1 (6 bases). The length of the CDR3 is 13 residues. Germline assignment: CDR1 ENHRY and CDR2 SYGVKD. Trimming stripped 8 bases from V and 4 bases from J, with 14 bases between. CDR3 bases: TGTGCCATCTCCCCAGGGGAGAGCTATGGCTACACCTTC. This codes for CAISPGESYGYTF.

The chain links TRBV29-1 to TRBJ2-1; 9 positions match TRBD2. Trimming took 1 base from V and 7 from J; bases not matched to a gene: 8. Germline V gives CDR1 SQVTM, CDR2 ANQGSEA. The CDR3 sequence is 15 residues long. CDR3 amino acids: CSVEGAAGGLNEQFF. CDR3 in DNA: TGCAGCGTTGAAGGTGCAGCGGGAGGATTGAATGAGCAGTTCTTC.

This sequence joins TRBV28 and TRBJ2-1; 8 nucleotides agree with TRBD2. Trimming removed 6 bases from V and 7 bases from J; junction bases left unmatched: 14. The length of the CDR3 is 16 residues. Germline V lookup: CDR1 MDHEN, CDR2 SYDVKM. CDR3 protein: CASSTQRLAYQNEQFF. CDR3 DNA: TGTGCCAGCAGCACCCAAAGACTAGCGTACCAGAATGAGCAGTTCTTC.

The V gene is TRBV29-1, the J gene TRBJ2-1, with D possibly TRBD1 on 5 matching bases. The CDR3 runs to 15 residues. Germline V CDR1 and CDR2: SQVTM, ANQGSEA. V lost 4 bases and J lost 1, with 14 bases in between. The CDR3 coding sequence is TGCAGCGTTGGAAGCTGGGGCAGGTCCTACAATGAGCAGTTCTTC. This encodes CSVGSWGRSYNEQFF.

CDR3 in DNA: TGTGCCATCGAAGCGGGAGGAGTCGGCAATGAGCAGTTCTTC. Protein product: CAIEAGGVGNEQFF. The chain joins TRBV10-3 to TRBJ2-1; 9 bases are a match to TRBD2. V shed 8 bases and J 6 bases; nucleotides not matched to a gene: 8. Germline V gene lookup returns CDR1 ENHRY and CDR2 SYGVKD. The CDR3 is 14 residues long.